These T cell receptor beta chains were read from a single sample in a study of cytomegalovirus exposure and HLA in healthy donors. Using immunoSEQ multiplex PCR, the repertoire was profiled, and TCRdb retains in-frame clones only, with some absent. The sample lists 100,000 to 150,000 clones, about 82% occurring once. Sequencing used PBMCs. The origin of the receptors is a boy between 10 and 17 years old in good health and CMV-seronegative. Each CDR3 is given with its conserved first and last residue. Fields, in order: clone size, J gene, V gene, D gene, CDR3 protein, CDR3 DNA. D genes are given only for firm matches. The size of a clone is reported for some rows only, either as once, few or many, or as a class for expanded clones.

. TRBJ1-1 TRBV30 . CAWSVIRGSEAFF TGTGCCTGGAGTGTAATAAGGGGCTCTGAAGCTTTCTTT
. TRBJ1-3 TRBV18 . CASSPYTGNGNTIYF TGTGCCAGCTCACCATATACAGGGAATGGAAACACCATATATTTT
once TRBJ1-2 TRBV27 TRBD1 CASSSARTGGADYGYTF TGTGCCAGCAGTTCCGCCCGGACAGGGGGCGCCGACTATGGCTACACCTTC
. TRBJ1-5 TRBV4-1 TRBD1 CASSQVGTDPQHF TGCGCCAGCAGCCAAGTTGGGACAGATCCCCAGCATTTT
. TRBJ2-1 TRBV6-4 TRBD2 CASSEWGGDGRPEQFF TGTGCCAGCAGTGAGTGGGGAGGGGACGGGCGCCCTGAGCAGTTCTTC
few TRBJ1-2 TRBV5-4 . CASSFYALNYGYTF TGTGCCAGCAGCTTTTACGCGTTAAACTATGGCTACACCTTC
. TRBJ2-3 TRBV7-9 . CAIERITDTQYF TGTGCCATCGAGCGGATCACAGATACGCAGTATTTT
. TRBJ2-1 TRBV19 TRBD2 CASSIPGLAGGDEQFF TGTGCCAGTAGTATCCCGGGACTAGCGGGAGGCGATGAGCAGTTCTTC
few TRBJ2-7 TRBV7-2 TRBD2 CASRTSGRASYEQYF TGTGCCAGCAGGACTAGCGGGAGGGCCAGCTACGAGCAGTACTTC
. TRBJ2-3 TRBV2 TRBD1 CASRDRGGGDTQYF TGTGCCAGCAGGGACAGGGGAGGGGGAGATACGCAGTATTTT
. TRBJ1-1 TRBV6-5 TRBD1 CASSWAGGGSEAFF TGTGCCAGCAGTTGGGCAGGGGGTGGAAGTGAAGCTTTCTTT
once TRBJ2-1 TRBV6-1 TRBD1 CASRIGTGVYNEQFF TGTGCCAGCAGAATCGGGACAGGGGTTTACAATGAGCAGTTCTTC
. TRBJ2-1 TRBV11-2 . CASTRLGANNEQFF TGTGCCAGCACTCGCCTGGGGGCGAACAATGAGCAGTTCTTC
few TRBJ1-2 TRBV5-6 . CASNLGGTGGYTF TGTGCCAGCAACTTGGGGGGCACGGGTGGCTACACCTTC
. TRBJ2-1 TRBV27 . CASSLYIQGSEQFF TGTGCCAGCAGTTTATACATTCAGGGGAGTGAGCAGTTCTTC
. TRBJ2-2 TRBV19 TRBD2 CASIFREGNTGELFF TGTGCCAGTATTTTCCGGGAGGGGAACACCGGGGAGCTGTTTTTT
. TRBJ2-3 TRBV30 . CAWSVYNGDFLIRSTDTQYF TGTGCCTGGAGTGTATATAACGGGGACTTCTTAATTCGTTCCACAGATACGCAGTATTTT
. TRBJ2-3 TRBV5-1 TRBD2 CASSLGSGGTMNTDTQYF TGCGCCAGCAGCTTGGGGAGCGGGGGGACGATGAACACAGATACGCAGTATTTT
. TRBJ2-2 TRBV19 TRBD2 CASSIRTSGSTGELFF TGTGCCAGTAGCATCCGGACTAGTGGGTCCACCGGGGAGCTGTTTTTT
. TRBJ2-7 TRBV7-6 TRBD2 CASSLETGGTLTYEQYF TGTGCCAGCAGCTTAGAAACGGGGGGTACGTTAACCTACGAGCAGTACTTC
. TRBJ2-5 TRBV28 TRBD2 CASTFSQGLAGGQTQYF TGTGCCAGCACATTTTCACAGGGTCTAGCGGGAGGGCAGACCCAGTACTTC
few TRBJ2-1 TRBV30 TRBD2 CAWSGTTEYNEQFF TGTGCCTGGAGCGGGACTACCGAATACAATGAGCAGTTCTTC
. TRBJ1-4 TRBV7-8 . CASSLFRGGTEKLFF TGTGCCAGCAGCTTGTTCAGGGGTGGTACTGAAAAACTGTTTTTT
. TRBJ2-3 TRBV5-1 . CASTRGYTDTQYF TGCGCCAGCACCCGGGGTTACACAGATACGCAGTATTTT
. TRBJ2-1 TRBV6-4 TRBD2 CASSDEAGGPNEQFF TGTGCCAGCAGTGACGAAGCGGGAGGACCCAATGAGCAGTTCTTC
. TRBJ2-7 TRBV18 TRBD1 CASSAQGEGEQYF TGTGCCAGCTCAGCACAGGGGGAAGGCGAGCAGTACTTC
. TRBJ1-1 TRBV19 . CASQPLLGLGTEAFF TGTGCCAGTCAACCCCTTCTGGGGCTGGGTACTGAAGCTTTCTTT
. TRBJ2-7 TRBV5-8 . CASSYRYFPGDGYEQYF TGTGCCAGCAGTTATCGCTATTTCCCCGGGGATGGGTACGAGCAGTACTTC
. TRBJ1-2 TRBV9 TRBD1 CASSAGGTGQNYGYTF TGTGCCAGCAGCGCAGGTGGGACAGGGCAAAACTATGGCTACACCTTC
. TRBJ1-1 TRBV5-1 TRBD1 CASSTGQGNTEAFF TGCGCCAGCAGCACTGGACAGGGGAACACTGAAGCTTTCTTT
. TRBJ1-2 TRBV7-8 . CASSAEGGYGYTF TGTGCCAGCAGCGCCGAGGGTGGCTATGGCTACACCTTC
. TRBJ1-1 TRBV2 . CASSEQQATEAFF TGTGCCAGCAGTGAGCAACAGGCGACTGAAGCTTTCTTT
. TRBJ2-7 TRBV5-1 TRBD2 CASSSLTSGEIYEQYF TGCGCCAGCAGCTCCCTGACTAGCGGGGAGATCTACGAGCAGTACTTC
. TRBJ1-1 TRBV30 TRBD1 CAWRGPTGSNTEAFF TGTGCCTGGAGGGGTCCGACAGGGTCGAACACTGAAGCTTTCTTT
. TRBJ2-1 TRBV15 TRBD2 CATSARLAGYYNEQFF TGTGCCACCAGCGCACGACTAGCGGGCTACTACAATGAGCAGTTCTTC
. TRBJ1-6 TRBV6-5 . CASSFQAGFDSPLHF TGTGCCAGCAGTTTCCAGGCAGGGTTTGATTCACCCCTCCACTTT
once TRBJ1-1 TRBV4-3 TRBD1 CASSQSTGVNTEAFF TGCGCCAGCAGCCAGTCGACAGGGGTGAACACTGAAGCTTTCTTT
. TRBJ1-5 TRBV5-5 . CASSFLSGISQPQHF TGTGCCAGCAGCTTCCTATCAGGGATCTCTCAGCCCCAGCATTTT
. TRBJ1-5 TRBV15 . CATSRGTGTYQPQHF TGTGCCACCAGCAGGGGAACAGGGACCTATCAGCCCCAGCATTTT
. TRBJ1-5 TRBV11-1 . CASSLYRDQPQHF TGTGCCAGCAGCTTATACAGGGATCAGCCCCAGCATTTT
. TRBJ2-5 TRBV5-1 . CASSLGQYQETQYF TGCGCCAGCAGCTTGGGGCAGTACCAAGAGACCCAGTACTTC
. TRBJ2-7 TRBV2 TRBD1 CASSEGPGTGGNEQYF TGTGCCAGCAGTGAAGGACCCGGGACAGGGGGCAACGAGCAGTACTTC
once TRBJ2-1 TRBV29-1 TRBD2 CSVGTSSYNEQFF TGCAGCGTTGGGACTAGCTCCTACAATGAGCAGTTCTTC
. TRBJ2-7 TRBV5-1 . CASSLGIRASTSEQYF TGCGCCAGCAGCTTGGGTATCAGGGCTTCAACCTCCGAGCAGTACTTC
. TRBJ2-6 TRBV30 . CASQSSGANVLTF TGTGCCTCACAGAGCTCTGGGGCCAACGTCCTGACTTTC
few TRBJ1-1 TRBV7-9 TRBD1 CASVFLRQGHTEAFF TGTGCCAGCGTGTTCCTCCGACAGGGTCACACTGAAGCTTTCTTT
. TRBJ2-4 TRBV10-1 TRBD2 CASSPLAGKLAKNIQYF TGCGCCAGCAGTCCTCTAGCGGGCAAGCTAGCCAAAAACATTCAGTACTTC
. TRBJ2-7 TRBV7-9 . CASRSTPGNEQYF TGTGCCAGCAGGTCAACGCCCGGGAACGAGCAGTACTTC